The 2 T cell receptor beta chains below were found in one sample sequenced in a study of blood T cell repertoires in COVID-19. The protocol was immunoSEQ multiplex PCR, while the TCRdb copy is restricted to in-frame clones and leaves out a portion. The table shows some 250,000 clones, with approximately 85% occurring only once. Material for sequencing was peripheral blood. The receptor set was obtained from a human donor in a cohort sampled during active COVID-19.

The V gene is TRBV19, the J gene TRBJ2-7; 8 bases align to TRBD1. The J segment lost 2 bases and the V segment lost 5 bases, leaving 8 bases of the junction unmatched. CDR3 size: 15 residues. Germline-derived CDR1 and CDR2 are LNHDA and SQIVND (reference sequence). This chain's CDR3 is CASSFQGQATYEQYF. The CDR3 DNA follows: TGTGCCAGTAGTTTTCAGGGACAGGCGACCTACGAGCAGTACTTC.

The CDR3 DNA reads as TGTGCCAGCAGCTCGTCGGTGAACACTGAAGCTTTCTTT. Translated, it gives CASSSSVNTEAFF. This chain links TRBV7-3 with TRBJ1-1; D is unclear. Germline V gene data show CDR1 as SGHTA and CDR2 as FQGTGA. CDR3 size: 13 residues. The V and J ends lost 4 bases and 0 bases respectively, with 6 bases between them.